The 18 T cell receptor beta chains given below trace back to one sample, sequenced in a study of cytomegalovirus exposure and HLA in healthy donors. The assay was immunoSEQ multiplex PCR, and TCRdb's table has in-frame clones only and misses some. Of approximately 110,000 clones in the sample, approximately 94% are singletons; the top ten hold 1% to 1.5%. The sequencing sample was made of PBMCs. The source of these receptors is a woman between 18 and 29 years old in good health and CMV-seronegative.

This rearrangement joins TRBV30 to TRBJ1-2; the D gene is possibly TRBD1 (6 bases). The germline gives CDR1 GTSNPN, CDR2 SVGIG (reference sequence). Deletions cut 4 bases from V and 8 bases from J, with 17 bases between. CDR3 size: 13 residues. The CDR3 protein is CAWTLQGVRGYTF. The CDR3 coding sequence is TGTGCCTGGACACTACAGGGCGTGCGCGGCTACACCTTC. The full variable domain, rest sourced from reference TRBV30 and TRBJ1-2, is SQTIHQWPATLVQPVGSPLSLECTVEGTSNPNLYWYRQAAGRGLQLLFYSVGIGQISSEVPQNLSASRPQDRQFILSSKKLLLSDSGFYLCAWTLQGVRGYTFGSGTRLTVV.

The chain couples TRBV6-5 to TRBJ2-7; TRBD1 matches 7 bases. The J segment lost 5 bases and the V segment lost 8 bases, leaving 12 bases of the junction unmatched. The V gene's germline CDR1 is MNHEY and CDR2 SVGAGI. This CDR3 contains 14 residues. The CDR3 loop is CASHRTGRSNEQYF. The CDR3 region has the DNA TGTGCCAGCCACCGGACAGGCCGCTCTAACGAGCAGTACTTC.

As for this clone: In the same sample, other DNA sequences code for this CDR3. This sequence joins TRBV5-1 and TRBJ2-1, with no clear D. V dropped 0 bases and J dropped 6 bases, with 4 bases sitting between them. Germline-derived CDR1 and CDR2 are SGHRS and YFSETQ. There are 12 residues in the CDR3. The CDR3 DNA reads TGCGCCAGCAGCTTGGCCGGCAATGAGCAGTTCTTC. Protein sequence: CASSLAGNEQFF. Full variable domain (rest looked up from reference TRBV5-1 and TRBJ2-1): KAGVTQTPRYLIKTRGQQVTLSCSPISGHRSVSWYQQTPGQGLQFLFEYFSETQRNKGNFPGRFSGRQFSNSRSEMNVSTLELGDSALYLCASSLAGNEQFFGPGTRLTVL.

The chain recombines TRBV5-6 with TRBJ2-7; 7 nucleotides line up with TRBD1. Germline V gives CDR1 SGHDT, CDR2 YYEEEE. This CDR3 comprises 18 residues. V was clipped by 4 bases and J by 1 base; unmatched bases: 17. The DNA of the CDR3 is TGTGCCAGCAGCACGAGGCAAACAGGGGTTATAGCGTCCTACGAGCAGTACTTC. This gives the protein CASSTRQTGVIASYEQYF.

The J gene is TRBJ1-1, the V gene TRBV28, with 8 bases lining up with TRBD1. V trimming: 7 bases; J trimming: 0 bases; junction bases outside the gene matches: 10. CDR1 and CDR2 (germline): MDHEN, SYDVKM. The CDR3 runs to 16 residues. The CDR3 nucleotides are TGTGCCAGCACCTCCGACAGGGGCCTCATGAACACTGAAGCTTTCTTT. Its translation is CASTSDRGLMNTEAFF. The variable domain in full, completed from reference TRBV28 and TRBJ1-1, reads DVKVTQSSRYLVKRTGEKVFLECVQDMDHENMFWYRQDPGLGLRLIYFSYDVKMKEKGDIPEGYSVSREKKERFSLILESASTNQTSMYLCASTSDRGLMNTEAFFGQGTRLTVV.

The chain combines TRBV7-2 with TRBJ2-1; D remains unclear. Germline CDR1 is SGHTA and CDR2 is FQGNSA. V lost 4 bases to trimming and J lost 10 bases, with 11 bases between them. There are 12 residues in the CDR3. For the CDR3, the DNA is TGTGCCAGCAGCTGGTCTCTGGCCGAGCAGTTCTTC. Translation gives CASSWSLAEQFF.

This chain joins TRBV6-5 and TRBJ2-7, with TRBD1 matching over 7 bases. Trimming removed 0 bases from V and 0 bases from J; junction bases left unmatched: 5. The CDR3 length is 16 residues. Germline CDR1 MNHEY, CDR2 SVGAGI. The CDR3 bases are TGTGCCAGCAGTTACTCAGGGGGCCTCAGCTCCTACGAGCAGTACTTC. Amino acid sequence: CASSYSGGLSSYEQYF.

The rearrangement joins TRBV30 to TRBJ1-2, with 8 bases identical to TRBD1. This CDR3 has 13 residues. CDR1 is GTSNPN and CDR2 is SVGIG in the germline V gene (reference sequence). The V segment lost 1 base and the J segment 8 bases; nucleotides outside the gene matches: 6. The CDR3 DNA is TGTGCCTGGAGTGGTTCAGGGGGCGACGGCTACACCTTC. Its protein is CAWSGSGGDGYTF.

The chain recombines TRBV7-3 with TRBJ2-1, with 7 bases identical to TRBD2. Germline V gene data show CDR1 as SGHTA and CDR2 as FQGTGA. The CDR3 is 14 residues long. The J segment lost 5 bases and the V segment lost 0 bases, leaving 1 base of the junction unmatched. The CDR3 protein is CASSLTGGNNEQFF. The CDR3 coding sequence is TGTGCCAGCAGCTTAACGGGGGGGAACAATGAGCAGTTCTTC.

The chain joins TRBV28 to TRBJ2-1, with 7 nucleotides matching TRBD2. The CDR3 is 15 amino acids. V dropped 5 bases and J dropped 4; count of bases not matched to a gene: 8. The V gene's germline CDR1 is MDHEN and CDR2 SYDVKM. The CDR3 reads CASSRVAGLYNEQFF. CDR3 bases: TGTGCCAGCAGTCGAGTAGCGGGCCTTTACAATGAGCAGTTCTTC.

The V gene is TRBV2, the J gene TRBJ2-7; maybe TRBD1 (6 bases). From germline, CDR1 is SNHLY and CDR2 FYNNEI. This CDR3 spans 11 amino acids. Trimming pared 4 bases from V and 6 bases from J, leaving 7 bases between. The CDR3 sequence is CASSGGGEQYF. The CDR3 nucleotides are TGTGCCAGCAGTGGAGGGGGCGAGCAGTACTTC.

The V gene is TRBV6-6, the J gene TRBJ2-5, with TRBD2 matching over 8 bases. Germline CDR1 is MNHNY and CDR2 is SVGAGI (reference sequence). Trimming removed 6 bases from V and 5 bases from J; junction bases left unmatched: 8. The CDR3 runs 14 residues. In DNA form, the CDR3 reads TGTGCCAGCAGCCCTCTAACGGGGGGGGAGACCCAGTACTTC. Its protein product is CASSPLTGGETQYF.

This clone was counted a few times. The chain carries TRBV5-1 and TRBJ1-2, with unresolved D. Looked up from germline, CDR1 is SGHRS and CDR2 is YFSETQ. V lost 0 bases and J lost 2, with 11 bases in between. CDR3 length: 15 amino acids. The CDR3, as DNA: TGCGCCAGCAGCTTGGGACTTTCCCAGAACTATGGCTACACCTTC. Residues: CASSLGLSQNYGYTF.

The V gene is TRBV9, the J gene TRBJ2-1, with D hard to call. The V gene lost 2 bases and the J gene lost 5 bases, with 2 bases spanning the gap. Germline CDR1 reads SGDLS; CDR2 reads YYNGEE. This CDR3 is 11 amino acids long. CDR3 in DNA: TGTGCCAGCAGCGTCAACAATGAGCAGTTCTTC. Translating it yields CASSVNNEQFF.

The genes are TRBV7-6 and TRBJ2-1, with D unresolved. V was shortened by 0 bases and J by 7 bases, with 13 bases between the two germline ends. The germline V gene has CDR1 SGHVS and CDR2 FNYEAQ. This CDR3 comprises 15 residues. The CDR3 reads CASSLAPGVTNEQFF. CDR3 DNA sequence: TGTGCCAGCAGCTTAGCGCCAGGTGTTACGAATGAGCAGTTCTTC.

V and J are TRBV7-9 and TRBJ1-1, with a weak D call TRBD1 (6 bases). The germline gives CDR1 SEHNR, CDR2 FQNEAQ (reference sequence). There are 15 residues in the CDR3. V lost 1 base to trimming and J lost 10 bases, with 19 bases between them. The CDR3 region is CASSLDYGSRGGAFF. The CDR3 DNA follows: TGTGCCAGCAGCTTAGACTACGGCAGCCGAGGGGGAGCTTTCTTT.

The chain has TRBV9 and TRBJ1-4; TRBD1 matches 8 bases. Germline values: CDR1 SGDLS, CDR2 YYNGEE. The CDR3 covers 16 residues. Losses at the gene ends were 3 bases for V and 0 bases for J; bases not matched to a gene: 4. In DNA form, the CDR3 reads TGTGCCAGCAGCGCCGACAGGGGTGCAACTAATGAAAAACTGTTTTTT. This codes for CASSADRGATNEKLFF.

This chain uses TRBV4-1 with TRBJ1-5; D not resolved. Looked up from germline, CDR1 is MGHRA and CDR2 is YSYEKL. V was shortened by 1 base and J by 3 bases, with 10 bases between the two germline ends. CDR3 length: 15 amino acids. This CDR3 reads CASSQVAENNQPQHF. CDR3 DNA: TGCGCCAGCAGCCAAGTAGCGGAAAACAATCAGCCCCAGCATTTT.